This paragraph covers one T cell receptor (beta chain) sequence. Its antigen is unknown. The protocol was immunoSEQ multiplex PCR, while the TCRdb copy is restricted to in-frame clones and leaves out a portion. Seen here are 41,000 or so clones, about four fifths observed once, and the top ten hold approximately 6.7%. The CDR3 runs 15 residues. From germline, CDR1 is SQVTM and CDR2 ANQGSEA. V lost 2 bases and J lost 2, with 14 bases in between. The data are from a study of a mutant IDH1 vaccine in newly diagnosed glioma. Time point specified: week 23, last vaccination. Doses consisted of 300 ug of mutant IDH1 20-mer peptide each, paired with topical imiquimod.

Here the sequenced sample was PBMCs, taken from a glioma patient whose treatment included an IDH1 peptide vaccine. This receptor was taken from a woman aged 40-49 years with glioma. Some clones in this sample may be carry-over from other donors' samples. The V and J genes are TRBV29-1 and TRBJ2-3, with D unclear. CDR3: CSVEIRAALTDTQYF. The CDR3 nucleotides read TGCAGCGTTGAAATTCGGGCGGCACTCACAGATACGCAGTATTTT.